Shown below are 10 T cell receptor beta chains from a single sample sequenced in a study of shared clonotypes between healthy human individuals (TCRdb year 2020). The method was the immunoSEQ multiplex PCR assay. The clones in this table, taken by TCRdb from immuneACCESS, are in-frame only. Not every clone is retained; where verified, under half of the shortfall comes from an unresolved V gene, and the cause of the rest is unknown. This sample comprises 560,000 or so clones, about 96% of them detected only once. Of the sample, roughly 0.1% is held by the ten largest clones. CD8 naive samples consisted of CD45RO-negative cells that were positively selected for CCR7, yielding a CD45RA+CCR7+ population without TemRA cells. The sample taken for sequencing was naive CD8+ T cells sorted from blood. The cell subset or site label, as the study defines it: CD45RA+CCR7+. The receptors here all came from a woman in her thirties in good health.

The chain has TRBV2 and TRBJ2-1, with TRBD2 as a possible D gene (6 bases). The CDR3 totals 15 residues. V was pared by 3 bases and J by 4 bases, with 13 bases between. Germline V gives CDR1 SNHLY, CDR2 FYNNEI. In DNA, the CDR3 is TGTGCCAGCAGTGAGTTGGTAGCGGAGTACAATGAGCAGTTCTTC. Protein sequence: CASSELVAEYNEQFF.

The chain has TRBV5-6 and TRBJ2-7; 9 bases match TRBD1. CDR3 length equals 14 residues. The trim removed 3 bases at V and 7 bases at J, leaving 8 bases unmatched. Germline loops: CDR1 SGHDT, CDR2 YYEEEE. Here the CDR3 reads CASSSGTGLSEQYF. CDR3 DNA sequence: TGTGCCAGCAGCTCCGGGACAGGGCTATCGGAGCAGTACTTC.

The chain links TRBV9 to TRBJ2-3; 9 bases fit TRBD2. Trimming cost V 2 bases and J 0 bases; bases outside gene matches: 4. The CDR3 loop spans 16 amino acids. CDR1 and CDR2 from the germline V gene are SGDLS and YYNGEE. Here the CDR3 DNA reads TGTGCCAGCAGCGTCATGGCGGGGGGGAGCACAGATACGCAGTATTTT. This codes for CASSVMAGGSTDTQYF.

The chain links TRBV5-4 to TRBJ2-2; a possible D gene is TRBD2 (5 bases). The V end was cut by 0 bases, the J end by 4 bases, with 10 bases between. CDR1 and CDR2 (germline): SGHNT, YYREEE (reference sequence). The CDR3 totals 15 residues. CDR3 sequence reads: CASSLGEYGTGELFF. The CDR3 region has the DNA TGTGCCAGCAGCTTGGGGGAGTACGGCACCGGGGAGCTGTTTTTT. The variable domain in full, with the rest retrieved from reference TRBV5-4 and TRBJ2-2, is ETGVTQSPTHLIKTRGQQVTLRCSSQSGHNTVSWYQQALGQGPQFIFQYYREEENGRGNFPPRFSGLQFPNYSSELNVNALELDDSALYLCASSLGEYGTGELFFGEGSRLTVL.

V gene TRBV13 combines with J gene TRBJ2-2; possibly TRBD1 for D (6 bases). CDR3 length: 16 amino acids. Germline lookup yields CDR1 PRHDT and CDR2 FYEKMQ (reference sequence). Trimming cost V 6 bases and J 6 bases, with 20 bases left between them. Here the CDR3 DNA reads TGTGCCAGCAGTCAAGAGCAGGGGCCTTCGGCCGGGGAGCTGTTTTTT. Its translation: CASSQEQGPSAGELFF.

The chain couples TRBV6-1 to TRBJ2-7; a weak D match, TRBD2 (6 bases). Looked up from germline, CDR1 is MNHNS and CDR2 is SASEGT. The length of the CDR3 is 15 residues. V was trimmed by 0 bases and J by 7 bases, leaving 16 bases between them. CDR3 residues: CASSEAALATREQYF. For the CDR3, the DNA is TGTGCCAGCAGTGAAGCCGCGCTAGCGACGCGGGAGCAGTACTTC.

This clone was detected once. The rearrangement links TRBV7-8 to TRBJ2-5, with a tentative D call TRBD1 (5 bases). Germline values: CDR1 SGHVS, CDR2 FQNEAQ. The CDR3 extends over 15 amino acids. V was cut by 6 bases and J by 5 bases, with 19 bases left in between. The CDR3 region has the DNA TGTGCCAGCAGTAGCATGTCCAGGGTATCGGAGACCCAGTACTTC. This codes for CASSSMSRVSETQYF.

The chain combines TRBV9 with TRBJ2-2, with TRBD2 matching over 13 bases. The CDR3 extends over 17 amino acids. V trimming: 0 bases; J trimming: 3 bases; junction bases outside the gene matches: 2. Germline assignment: CDR1 SGDLS and CDR2 YYNGEE. In DNA form, the CDR3 reads TGTGCCAGCAGCGTAGGGGGACTAGCGGGATACACCGGGGAGCTGTTTTTT. Translating it yields CASSVGGLAGYTGELFF.

As for this clone: Other DNA sequences in the sample encode the same CDR3. The V call is TRBV30, the J call TRBJ1-5; D ambiguous. Germline CDR1 is GTSNPN and CDR2 is SVGIG (reference sequence). The germline V and J ends were trimmed by 1 base and 0 bases, with 7 bases remaining between them. The CDR3 has 14 amino acids. This CDR3 is CAWSGGYSNQPQHF. As DNA, the CDR3 is TGTGCCTGGAGTGGAGGGTATAGCAATCAGCCCCAGCATTTT.

CDR3 sequence: CASSLRTSSNEQFF. Here the CDR3 DNA reads TGTGCCAGCAGTCTGCGGACTTCTTCCAATGAGCAGTTCTTC. The genes are TRBV27 and TRBJ2-1; D might be TRBD2 (5 bases). The germline gives CDR1 MNHEY, CDR2 SMNVEV (reference sequence). The CDR3 sequence is 14 residues long. Trimming stripped 5 bases from V and 6 bases from J, with 14 bases between.